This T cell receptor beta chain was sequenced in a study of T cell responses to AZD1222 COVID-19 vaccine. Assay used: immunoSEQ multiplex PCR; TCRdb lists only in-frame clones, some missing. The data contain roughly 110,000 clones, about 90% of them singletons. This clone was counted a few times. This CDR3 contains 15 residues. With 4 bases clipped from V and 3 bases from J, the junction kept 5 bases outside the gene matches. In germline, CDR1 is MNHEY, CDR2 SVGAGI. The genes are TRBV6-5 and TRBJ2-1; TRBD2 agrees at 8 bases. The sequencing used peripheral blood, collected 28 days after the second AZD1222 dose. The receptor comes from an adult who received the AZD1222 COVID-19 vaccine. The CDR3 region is CASSLRGGDYNEQFF. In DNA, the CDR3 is TGTGCCAGCAGTTTACGGGGGGGAGACTACAATGAGCAGTTCTTC.